In its sample, the clone carrying this T cell receptor beta chain was seen a few times. This sample stems from a study of blood T cell repertoires in COVID-19. Study as a whole: Acute and convalescent COVID-19 samples came from the United States, Italy and Spain. T cells, B-cell-depleted T cells, or PBMCs supplied cDNA or gDNA.

In the authors' methods: Counts of nucleated cells, estimated from reference gene primer amplification, were obtained. The table came from immunoSEQ multiplex PCR; TCRdb's copy has only in-frame clones and leaves some out. For V, J and clone size, that table is used; D and trimming come from the DNA. This table holds 250,000 to 300,000 clones, approximately 87% found once. V was pared by 3 bases and J by 2 bases, with 7 bases between. The CDR3 contains 13 residues. Per germline, CDR1 ENHRY and CDR2 SYGVKD. Source material: peripheral blood. V is TRBV10-3 and J is TRBJ1-1; tentative D call: TRBD1 (5 bases). This TCR was recovered from a man aged 55-75 years who had recovered from COVID-19. Here the CDR3 reads CAISDRVNTEAFF. The CDR3 coding sequence is TGTGCCATCAGTGACAGGGTTAACACTGAAGCTTTCTTT.